Listed here are 24 T cell receptor beta chains from one sample, sequenced in a study of blood T cell repertoires in COVID-19. TCRdb's table, derived via immunoSEQ multiplex PCR, lists solely in-frame clones and lacks some. The sample has around 100,000 clones, around 83% seen once. Sequenced: peripheral blood. All receptors derive from a woman aged 55 to 70 with COVID-19, enrolled during active disease.

This rearrangement joins TRBV2 to TRBJ1-1; D unresolved. Germline V gene data show CDR1 as SNHLY and CDR2 as FYNNEI. Trimming shortened V by 5 bases and J by 1 base, and 8 bases separated the two germline ends. The CDR3 loop spans 13 amino acids. CDR3 in DNA: TGTGCCAGCAGTATACAGTCGAACACTGAAGCTTTCTTT. It translates to CASSIQSNTEAFF.

As regards this clone: Other DNA sequences in this specimen translate into the identical CDR3. CDR3 protein: CASSIRDRAMNTEAFF. The CDR3 DNA is TGCGCCAGCAGCATCCGGGACAGGGCAATGAACACTGAAGCTTTCTTT. V is TRBV5-1 and J is TRBJ1-1; the match to TRBD1 covers 9 bases. The germline V gene encodes CDR1 SGHRS and CDR2 YFSETQ. The junction had 7 bases not matched to a gene; V was cut back by 4 bases and J by 0 bases. The CDR3 has 16 amino acids.

The rearrangement uses TRBV2 and TRBJ1-5; D is possibly TRBD1 (6 bases). V was trimmed by 3 bases and J by 9 bases, leaving 18 bases between them. From germline, CDR1 is SNHLY and CDR2 FYNNEI. The CDR3 is made up of 15 amino acids. As DNA, the CDR3 is TGTGCCAGCAGTGAGACAACAGGGTACGTCCGGCCCCAGCATTTT. Its translation is CASSETTGYVRPQHF.

The chain combines TRBV10-3 with TRBJ2-5; 8 bases match TRBD2. The V gene end was trimmed by 10 bases and the J gene end by 4 bases; junction bases not matched to a gene: 14. The CDR3 has 15 residues. Germline loops: CDR1 ENHRY, CDR2 SYGVKD. The CDR3: CANQERGPKLETQYF. The CDR3 DNA sequence: TGTGCCAATCAAGAGCGGGGGCCGAAATTAGAGACCCAGTACTTC.

This chain connects TRBV2 to TRBJ1-6, with a weak D call TRBD1 (6 bases). The CDR3 covers 15 residues. V was cut by 4 bases and J by 8 bases, with 15 bases left in between. CDR1 and CDR2 (germline): SNHLY, FYNNEI. CDR3 amino acids: CASSGQVPSDSPLHF. The DNA for the CDR3 is TGTGCCAGCAGTGGACAGGTCCCTAGTGATTCACCCCTCCACTTT.

This chain uses TRBV4-1 with TRBJ2-1; 11 bases fit TRBD2. CDR3 length: 16 residues. Unmatched junction bases numbered 4, after V lost 0 bases and J lost 6 bases. CDR1 and CDR2 (germline): MGHRA, YSYEKL. The CDR3 region has the DNA TGCGCCAGCAGCCAAGAAGGCCTAGCGGGGGGCAATGAGCAGTTCTTC. It encodes CASSQEGLAGGNEQFF.

V usage is TRBV4-3 and J usage is TRBJ1-5; 8 bases line up with TRBD1. The V gene's germline CDR1 is LGHNA and CDR2 YSLEER. This CDR3 has 20 residues. The V and J ends lost 3 bases and 0 bases, in that order; junction bases with no gene match: 16. The CDR3 sequence: CASSHYPPTGVKGSNQPQHF. In nucleotides, the CDR3 is TGCGCCAGCAGCCATTATCCGCCGACAGGGGTTAAGGGTAGCAATCAGCCCCAGCATTTT.

V and J are TRBV5-1 and TRBJ2-1; TRBD2 matches at 11 bases. Trimming cost V 0 bases and J 7 bases; bases outside gene matches: 9. Germline CDR1 reads SGHRS; CDR2 reads YFSETQ. This CDR3 has 17 amino acids. CDR3 DNA: TGCGCCAGCAGCTTGGAAGGCCTAGCGGGGGGAGAGAATGAGCAGTTCTTC. Protein: CASSLEGLAGGENEQFF.

The chain carries TRBV18 and TRBJ1-4; 7 bases line up with TRBD1. The V and J ends lost 2 bases and 4 bases, in that order; junction bases with no gene match: 7. The CDR3 sequence is 16 residues long. Germline CDR1 is KGHSH and CDR2 is LQKENI. The CDR3 spells CASSPAVRDSNEKLFF. In DNA form, the CDR3 reads TGTGCCAGCTCACCAGCGGTTAGGGACAGTAATGAAAAACTGTTTTTT.

The rearrangement uses TRBV7-2 and TRBJ2-5; the D is unclear. Trimming took 4 bases from V and 0 from J, leaving 6 bases between them. Germline V lookup: CDR1 SGHTA, CDR2 FQGNSA. This CDR3 region has 13 residues. CDR3 loop: CASSSGYQETQYF. The CDR3 coding sequence is TGTGCCAGCAGCTCAGGATACCAAGAGACCCAGTACTTC. The entire variable domain, with the rest obtained from reference TRBV7-2 and TRBJ2-5, is as follows: GAGVSQSPSNKVTEKGKDVELRCDPISGHTALYWYRQSLGQGLEFLIYFQGNSAPDKSGLPSDRFSAERTGGSVSTLTIQRTQQEDSAVYLCASSSGYQETQYFGPGTRLLVL.

This clone was found once. In nucleotides, the CDR3 is TGTGCCAGCAGCTCCGACAGGCACTATGGCTACACCTTC. The encoded protein is CASSSDRHYGYTF. The chain carries TRBV6-2 or TRBV6-3 and TRBJ1-2; tentative D call: TRBD1 (6 bases). V lost 6 bases, J lost 3 bases, and 11 bases lay in between. This CDR3 is built from 13 residues. Looked up from germline, CDR1 is MNHEY and CDR2 is SVGEGT.

This chain links TRBV10-3 with TRBJ2-1; 9 bases agree with TRBD2. Germline V CDR1 and CDR2: ENHRY, SYGVKD. Unmatched junction bases numbered 8, after V lost 6 bases and J lost 5 bases. The CDR3 is made up of 15 amino acids. The CDR3 coding sequence is TGTGCCATCAGCTATATAGCGGGGGAGAACAATGAGCAGTTCTTC. It yields the protein CAISYIAGENNEQFF.

V usage is TRBV18 and J usage is TRBJ1-3; 7 nucleotides align to TRBD1. The CDR3 has 20 amino acids. Germline V gene sequence: CDR1 KGHSH, CDR2 LQKENI. V trimming: 2 bases; J trimming: 0 bases; junction bases outside the gene matches: 16. DNA for the CDR3: TGTGCCAGCTCACCATGGGTGTTGAGGACAGGCCAGAGCTCTGGAAACACCATATATTTT. This codes for CASSPWVLRTGQSSGNTIYF. The entire variable domain, with the rest obtained from reference TRBV18 and TRBJ1-3, is as follows: NAGVMQNPRHLVRRRGQEARLRCSPMKGHSHVYWYRQLPEEGLKFMVYLQKENIIDESGMPKERFSAEFPKEGPSILRIQQVVRGDSAAYFCASSPWVLRTGQSSGNTIYFGEGSWLTVV.

The chain carries TRBV10-3 and TRBJ1-5; TRBD1 might be the D (5 bases). This CDR3 has 17 residues. In germline, CDR1 is ENHRY, CDR2 SYGVKD. V was pared by 2 bases and J by 5 bases, with 19 bases between. The CDR3 coding sequence is TGTGCCATCAGTGAGAGGGGTCAGGGAGGGGCATATCAGCCCCAGCATTTT. It yields the protein CAISERGQGGAYQPQHF.

This clone was seen only a few times. The rearrangement links TRBV7-2 to TRBJ1-5; D unresolved. Germline V gene data show CDR1 as SGHTA and CDR2 as FQGNSA. CDR3 length equals 15 residues. V was clipped by 1 base and J by 2 bases, with 9 bases between them. The DNA for the CDR3 is TGTGCCAGCAGCTTAGGCCGGGTCGGCAATCAGCCCCAGCATTTT. Its translation is CASSLGRVGNQPQHF.

The V gene is TRBV5-1, the J gene TRBJ1-2; TRBD1 aligns across 10 bases. The germline V gene encodes CDR1 SGHRS and CDR2 YFSETQ. CDR3 length: 16 amino acids. Trimming took 0 bases from V and 2 from J; bases not matched to a gene: 4. The DNA for the CDR3 is TGCGCCAGCAGCTTGGGACAGGGGGCATTCAACTATGGCTACACCTTC. Protein product: CASSLGQGAFNYGYTF.

The chain employs TRBV18 and TRBJ2-7, with 7 bases that match TRBD2. The V segment lost 5 bases and the J segment 6 bases; nucleotides outside the gene matches: 7. Germline-derived CDR1 and CDR2 are KGHSH and LQKENI. The CDR3 is 13 amino acids. CDR3 loop: CASSEPSGGEQYF. CDR3 bases: TGTGCCAGCTCAGAGCCCTCGGGGGGCGAGCAGTACTTC.

The chain has TRBV18 and TRBJ2-3, with 10 bases aligning to TRBD2. The CDR3 is 15 amino acids. V shed 3 bases and J 6 bases; nucleotides not matched to a gene: 6. The germline V gene encodes CDR1 KGHSH and CDR2 LQKENI. The DNA of the CDR3 is TGTGCCAGCTCACCGTCAGCGGGGGGGTTTGATACGCAGTATTTT. Translation: CASSPSAGGFDTQYF.

This clone was detected once. The chain employs TRBV18 and TRBJ1-2; no reliable D call. With 3 bases removed from V and 6 bases from J, the gap between germline ends came to 11 bases. The germline V gene encodes CDR1 KGHSH and CDR2 LQKENI. The CDR3 is made up of 13 amino acids. The DNA for the CDR3 is TGTGCCAGCTCACCTGGCCAGGCCGATGGCTACACCTTC. Amino acid sequence: CASSPGQADGYTF. Complete variable domain (other parts from reference TRBV18 and TRBJ1-2): NAGVMQNPRHLVRRRGQEARLRCSPMKGHSHVYWYRQLPEEGLKFMVYLQKENIIDESGMPKERFSAEFPKEGPSILRIQQVVRGDSAAYFCASSPGQADGYTFGSGTRLTVV.

The J gene is TRBJ2-5, the V gene TRBV3-1 (or the pseudogene TRBV3-2); 12 nucleotides agree with TRBD2. J was trimmed by 3 bases and V by 9 bases; bases with no gene match: 14. The CDR3 runs 17 residues. Germline V lookup: CDR1 LGHDT, CDR2 YNNKEL (reference sequence). CDR3 DNA sequence: TGTGCCAGACAGCTGGGGGGACTAGCGGGCGCTAAAGAGACCCAGTACTTC. Translation: CARQLGGLAGAKETQYF.

The chain couples TRBV27 to TRBJ2-7, with TRBD1 matching over 11 bases. The germline V gene encodes CDR1 MNHEY and CDR2 SMNVEV (reference sequence). The CDR3 length is 14 residues. J was trimmed by 3 bases and V by 5 bases; bases with no gene match: 3. DNA of the CDR3: TGTGCCAGCAGTATGGACAGGGGGCTCTACGAGCAGTACTTC. Its protein product is CASSMDRGLYEQYF.

The gene calls are TRBV19 and TRBJ1-2, with 7 bases matching TRBD1. The V gene's germline CDR1 is LNHDA and CDR2 SQIVND (reference sequence). The CDR3 is 14 residues long. Germline trimming cut 6 bases from V and 1 base from J; bases unmatched to any gene: 5. CDR3 nucleotides: TGTGCCAGTAGGGGACGACAGGGTAACTATGGCTACACCTTC. Amino acids: CASRGRQGNYGYTF. The full variable domain, with the rest looked up from reference TRBV19 and TRBJ1-2, is DGGITQSPKYLFRKEGQNVTLSCEQNLNHDAMYWYRQDPGQGLRLIYYSQIVNDFQKGDIAEGYSVSREKKESFPLTVTSAQKNPTAFYLCASRGRQGNYGYTFGSGTRLTVV.

CDR3 sequence (DNA): TGTGCCAGCAGCTTAGAGAGGGCCGGCTATGGCTACACCTTC. Protein sequence: CASSLERAGYGYTF. The chain recombines TRBV11-2 with TRBJ1-2; D gene ambiguous. V lost 0 bases, J lost 4 bases, and 9 bases lay in between. This CDR3 has 14 residues. Germline V lookup: CDR1 SGHAT, CDR2 FQNNGV.

This clone was recorded once. The chain links TRBV5-1 to TRBJ2-2; TRBD2 matches at 8 bases. Germline CDR1 SGHRS, CDR2 YFSETQ. There are 15 residues in the CDR3. V dropped 4 bases and J dropped 6; count of bases not matched to a gene: 8. This CDR3 reads CASSPREGRAGELFF. CDR3 coding DNA: TGCGCCAGCAGCCCCCGGGAGGGACGAGCCGGGGAGCTGTTTTTT.